This T cell receptor (beta chain) was profiled in a study of T cells in Graves' hyperthyroidism and ophthalmopathy. Study-level points and caveats: Most thyroid-expanded clonotypes above 0.001 were also found in blood.

Lactation, pregnancy, other autoimmune disease or uncontrolled infection excluded patients. The authors took PBMCs from 10 ml fresh peripheral blood. In this sample, this clonotype turned up many times. What it binds is unknown. The trim removed 4 bases at V and 1 base at J, leaving 3 bases unmatched. The CDR3 is 14 residues long. Looked up from germline, CDR1 is LNHDA and CDR2 is SQIVND (reference sequence). The CDR3 regions of TCR beta were amplified from RNA transcripts. TCR CDR3 underwent first-round RT-PCR with the HTBI primer set. TCRdb re-derived calls from the multiplex PCR reads in MiXCR, one entry per CDR3 protein. The data contain about 400,000 distinct CDR3 sequences, roughly 14% of them singletons.

The sample taken for sequencing was blood. The clonotype was recovered from a man between 18 and 29 years old with Graves' ophthalmopathy. This chain connects TRBV19 to TRBJ1-1, with 7 positions matching TRBD1. This CDR3 is CASSTGQTNTEAFF. CDR3 DNA: TGTGCCAGTAGTACGGGACAGACGAACACTGAAGCTTTCTTT.